Following are 24 T cell receptor beta chains from one sample sequenced in a study of cytomegalovirus exposure and HLA in healthy donors. It was with 60 Vbeta and 13 Jbeta primers that the PCR ran. Profiling relied on immunoSEQ multiplex PCR, and the TCRdb table lists in-frame clones only, not all of them. The sample carries 150,000 to 200,000 clones, approximately 59% recorded once. The material sequenced was PBMCs. All receptors derive from a man in his forties or fifties in good health and CMV-seronegative.

V gene TRBV27 combines with J gene TRBJ2-3; D uncertain. Germline V lookup: CDR1 MNHEY, CDR2 SMNVEV (reference sequence). The CDR3 has 13 residues. V was pared by 3 bases and J by 3 bases, with 7 bases between. CDR3 sequence reads: CASSFVGTDTQYF. The CDR3 nucleotides read TGTGCCAGCAGTTTCGTCGGGACAGATACGCAGTATTTT.

The chain recombines TRBV7-2 with TRBJ1-1; D not certain. This CDR3 is built from 14 residues. Trimming removed 3 bases at V and 0 bases at J, with 8 bases between. Per germline, CDR1 SGHTA and CDR2 FQGNSA. CDR3 residues: CASSFAVMNTEAFF. The CDR3 DNA is TGTGCCAGCAGCTTTGCAGTAATGAACACTGAAGCTTTCTTT.

CDR3 amino acids: CAWSDEVTIYF. The CDR3 coding sequence is TGTGCCTGGAGTGACGAGGTCACCATATATTTT. V gene TRBV30 combines with J gene TRBJ1-3; no clear D gene. V was trimmed by 1 base and J by 9 bases, leaving 7 bases between them. CDR1 GTSNPN and CDR2 SVGIG come from the germline V gene (reference sequence). The CDR3 totals 11 residues.

This clone is a singleton in its sample. The genes are TRBV6-5 and TRBJ2-1; 12 positions agree with TRBD1. The V and J ends lost 2 bases and 7 bases, in that order; junction bases with no gene match: 6. The CDR3 sequence is 16 residues long. CDR1 and CDR2 from the germline V gene are MNHEY and SVGAGI. The CDR3 DNA follows: TGTGCCAGCAGTTACCGGGACAGGGGGCTCGAGAATGAGCAGTTCTTC. Amino acids: CASSYRDRGLENEQFF.

The CDR3: CASSTRDYEQYF. In DNA form, the CDR3 reads TGTGCCAGCAGTACCCGGGACTACGAGCAGTACTTC. The chain combines TRBV6-5 with TRBJ2-5, with D perhaps TRBD2 (5 bases). The J call may be wrong; the DNA end is better matched by TRBJ2-7. The CDR3 has 12 residues. Germline CDR1 reads MNHEY; CDR2 reads SVGAGI.

This chain connects TRBV7-8 to TRBJ2-3; TRBD2 aligns across 9 bases. The CDR3 is 18 amino acids. Losses at the gene ends were 3 bases for V and 3 bases for J; bases not matched to a gene: 13. Looked up from germline, CDR1 is SGHVS and CDR2 is FQNEAQ. The CDR3 loop reads CASSLGARSGRGTDTQYF. The CDR3 region has the DNA TGTGCCAGCAGCTTGGGGGCGCGTAGCGGGAGAGGAACAGATACGCAGTATTTT.

Here the CDR3 reads CASSLEGLVGRNEQFF. In nucleotides, the CDR3 is TGTGCCAGCAGCTTAGAGGGACTAGTGGGGCGCAATGAGCAGTTCTTC. The J gene is TRBJ2-1, the V gene TRBV7-2; 8 nucleotides match TRBD2. The V gene end was trimmed by 1 base and the J gene end by 6 bases; junction bases not matched to a gene: 8. The germline V gene encodes CDR1 SGHTA and CDR2 FQGNSA. This CDR3 region has 16 residues. Together with reference TRBV7-2 and TRBJ2-1, the CDR3 gives the full variable domain: GAGVSQSPSNKVTEKGKDVELRCDPISGHTALYWYRQSLGQGLEFLIYFQGNSAPDKSGLPSDRFSAERTGGSVSTLTIQRTQQEDSAVYLCASSLEGLVGRNEQFFGPGTRLTVL.

The J gene is TRBJ2-2, the V gene TRBV19; 10 positions match TRBD2. Germline V gene data show CDR1 as LNHDA and CDR2 as SQIVND (reference sequence). This CDR3 is built from 16 residues. V gave up 0 bases and J gave up 5 bases; unmatched junction bases: 3. For the CDR3, the DNA is TGTGCCAGTAGTATAGAAAGCGGGAGGGTTACCGGGGAGCTGTTTTTT. Its protein is CASSIESGRVTGELFF.

The V call is TRBV2, the J call TRBJ2-7, with 9 bases lining up with TRBD2. Germline CDR1 and CDR2: SNHLY and FYNNEI. V trimming: 1 base; J trimming: 3 bases; junction bases outside the gene matches: 4. The CDR3 loop spans 15 amino acids. DNA for the CDR3: TGTGCCAGCAGTGAAGGACTAGCGGAATACTACGAGCAGTACTTC. It translates to CASSEGLAEYYEQYF.

This clone was counted only a few times. The V gene is TRBV5-4, the J gene TRBJ1-4, with D perhaps TRBD1 (5 bases). The CDR3 is made up of 14 amino acids. V shed 2 bases and J shed 1 base, with 6 bases lying between them. CDR1 and CDR2 (germline): SGHNT, YYREEE (reference sequence). This CDR3 is CASSFQGTNEKLFF. The CDR3 DNA sequence: TGTGCCAGCAGCTTCCAGGGAACTAATGAAAAACTGTTTTTT.

The chain combines TRBV6-1 with TRBJ2-7, with D maybe TRBD2 (5 bases). CDR1 MNHNS and CDR2 SASEGT come from the germline V gene. There are 11 residues in the CDR3. The ends were cut back, 6 bases at V and 4 bases at J, with 7 bases in the middle. This chain's CDR3 is CASRRGYEQYF. The CDR3 DNA follows: TGTGCCAGCAGGAGAGGGTACGAGCAGTACTTC.

The chain is built from TRBV5-1 and TRBJ1-4, with D uncertain. The ends were cut back, 2 bases at V and 5 bases at J, with 7 bases in the middle. The CDR3 spans 13 residues. Germline lookup yields CDR1 SGHRS and CDR2 YFSETQ. The CDR3 region has the DNA TGCGCCAGCAGCTTATCAGGAAATGAAAAACTGTTTTTT. Amino acid sequence: CASSLSGNEKLFF.

This chain joins TRBV19 and TRBJ1-2; the D gene is possibly TRBD1 (5 bases). This CDR3 comprises 13 residues. From germline, CDR1 is LNHDA and CDR2 SQIVND (reference sequence). V lost 3 bases and J 4 bases, leaving 9 bases between the germline ends. CDR3 DNA: TGTGCCAGTAGTATTGGGACTGTCTATGGCTACACCTTC. As protein: CASSIGTVYGYTF.

This chain links TRBV11-2 with TRBJ2-7, with 10 bases fitting TRBD2. The CDR3 covers 15 residues. J gave up 4 bases and V 1 base, and 4 bases lay outside the gene matches. CDR1 is SGHAT and CDR2 is FQNNGV in the germline V gene. The CDR3 DNA sequence: TGTGCCAGCAGCTTAGCGCCTAGCGGGAGATACGAGCAGTACTTC. Translated, it gives CASSLAPSGRYEQYF.

The genes are TRBV5-1 and TRBJ1-4; 7 bases match TRBD1. From germline, CDR1 is SGHRS and CDR2 YFSETQ. Trimming at V came to 4 bases and at J to 8 bases, leaving 11 bases not matched to a gene. This CDR3 comprises 15 residues. CDR3 in amino acids: CASSGSSGTDEKLFF. DNA for the CDR3: TGCGCCAGCAGCGGATCCTCGGGGACAGACGAAAAACTGTTTTTT.

The V and J genes are TRBV15 and TRBJ2-1; TRBD2 agrees at 8 bases. The CDR3 totals 16 residues. From germline, CDR1 is LNHNV and CDR2 YYDKDF (reference sequence). The trim removed 1 base at V and 8 bases at J, leaving 10 bases unmatched. The CDR3 DNA is TGTGCCACCAGCAGAGCTTCCGGGACTAGAGCTGATGAGCAGTTCTTC. It is translated as CATSRASGTRADEQFF.

The table lists this clone with a count of one. J is TRBJ2-1 and V is TRBV7-9; 7 bases match TRBD1. The CDR3 is 11 residues long. Germline values: CDR1 SEHNR, CDR2 FQNEAQ (reference sequence). The V gene end was trimmed by 5 bases and the J gene end by 12 bases; junction bases not matched to a gene: 4. This CDR3 reads CASSLRQGQFF. In nucleotides, the CDR3 is TGTGCCAGCAGCCTAAGACAGGGGCAGTTCTTC.

This clone was seen a few times. The V call is TRBV21-1, the J call TRBJ1-1; no DNA check was done on the table's D call, TRBD1. TRBV21-1 is described as a pseudogene. This CDR3 has 16 amino acids. The CDR3 sequence is CASSYPGQGKNTEAFF. CDR3 sequence (DNA): TGTGCCAGCAGCTACCCGGGACAGGGTAAGAACACTGAAGCTTTCTTT.

This clone showed up just once. V gene TRBV7-8 combines with J gene TRBJ2-3; no firm D call. The CDR3 contains 14 residues. Between the trimmed V and J ends, which lost 4 bases and 2 bases, there was a span of 10 bases. Germline V gene sequence: CDR1 SGHVS, CDR2 FQNEAQ. CDR3 protein: CASSSNPYTDTQYF. The DNA for the CDR3 is TGTGCCAGCAGCTCAAACCCCTACACAGATACGCAGTATTTT.

This chain joins TRBV27 and TRBJ2-2, with 7 bases identical to TRBD2. Looked up from germline, CDR1 is MNHEY and CDR2 is SMNVEV (reference sequence). The trim removed 1 base at V and 6 bases at J, leaving 11 bases unmatched. The CDR3 spans 17 residues. CDR3 sequence: CASSLWAGAHNAGELFF. In DNA form, the CDR3 reads TGTGCCAGCAGTTTATGGGCGGGAGCCCATAATGCCGGGGAGCTGTTTTTT.

V usage is TRBV11-3 and J usage is TRBJ2-3; D possibly corresponds to TRBD2 (6 bases). V lost 5 bases, J lost 4 bases, and 13 bases lay in between. This CDR3 comprises 14 residues. Germline V gene data show CDR1 as SGHNT and CDR2 as YENEEA. The CDR3 here is CASSLDYRADTQYF. The CDR3 DNA follows: TGTGCCAGCAGCCTGGACTACCGTGCAGATACGCAGTATTTT.

In its sample, this clone was seen a few times. The rearrangement links TRBV6-1 to TRBJ2-7; D is possibly TRBD1 (6 bases). Deletions cut 3 bases from V and 4 bases from J, with 10 bases between. Germline CDR1 MNHNS, CDR2 SASEGT. This CDR3 has 13 residues. Written as DNA, the CDR3 is TGTGCCAGCAGTGAGGACAGAGGGTACGAGCAGTACTTC. Amino acid sequence: CASSEDRGYEQYF.

The CDR3: CASSFSRSHTGELFF. CDR3 sequence (DNA): TGTGCCAGCAGCTTCTCACGTAGCCACACCGGGGAGCTGTTTTTT. The chain recombines TRBV7-6 with TRBJ2-2; the D is unclear. Germline V gene sequence: CDR1 SGHVS, CDR2 FNYEAQ. The CDR3 contains 15 residues. V was cut by 3 bases and J by 3 bases, with 11 bases left in between.

The chain links TRBV5-1 to TRBJ2-3; D not certain. The CDR3 is 14 residues long. The germline V and J ends were trimmed by 6 bases and 3 bases, with 14 bases remaining between them. Germline assignment: CDR1 SGHRS and CDR2 YFSETQ. The CDR3 DNA sequence: TGCGCCAGCAATCTACTTTCCGGGACAGATACGCAGTATTTT. It encodes CASNLLSGTDTQYF.